The sequence of this TCR beta chain was determined in a study of OX40 agonist ivuxolimab in advanced cancers. Data came from immunoSEQ multiplex PCR; TCRdb stores just in-frame clones and leaves some out. The data show 65,000 to 70,000 clones, with 82% seen just once and approximately 10% held by the top ten. This clone was counted a few times. This CDR3 contains 13 residues. Germline values: CDR1 SQVTM, CDR2 ANQGSEA. The V end was cut by 4 bases, the J end by 1 base, with 10 bases between. This receptor was obtained from an adult with an advanced solid tumor such as melanoma, head and neck, liver or kidney cancer. Sequences were derived from CD4+ or CD8+ T cells sorted from blood, sampled in a trial of the OX40 agonist ivuxolimab. The chain has TRBV29-1 and TRBJ1-1; possibly TRBD1 for D (5 bases). The CDR3 loop is CSVGEGRNTEAFF. Here the CDR3 DNA reads TGCAGCGTTGGGGAGGGGAGGAACACTGAAGCTTTCTTT.